Listed here are 13 T cell receptor beta chains from one sample, sequenced in a study of T cell responses to AZD1222 COVID-19 vaccine. Assay used: immunoSEQ multiplex PCR; TCRdb lists only in-frame clones, some missing. The sample includes under 85,000 clones, roughly nine tenths of them seen just once. The sample here was peripheral blood, taken on day 0 of AZD1222 vaccination. These receptors were obtained from an adult in good health.

This chain links TRBV24-1 with TRBJ2-5; maybe TRBD1 (6 bases). This CDR3 has 16 amino acids. With 5 bases removed from V and 5 bases from J, the gap between germline ends came to 20 bases. Germline V gives CDR1 KGHDR, CDR2 SFDVKD. DNA of the CDR3: TGTGCCACCAGTGCCCTAAGGGCCCAGGGGCAGGAGACCCAGTACTTC. Translation gives CATSALRAQGQETQYF.

The chain couples TRBV9 to TRBJ1-2; D ambiguous. Germline V gene data show CDR1 as SGDLS and CDR2 as YYNGEE. V lost 0 bases and J 8 bases, leaving 8 bases between the germline ends. The CDR3 consists of 12 residues. CDR3 nucleotide sequence: TGTGCCAGCAGCGTAGTTGAGGACGGCTACACCTTC. As protein: CASSVVEDGYTF.

The gene calls are TRBV4-1 and TRBJ1-1, with D unclear. Germline values: CDR1 MGHRA, CDR2 YSYEKL. The V end was cut by 0 bases, the J end by 3 bases, with 11 bases between. The CDR3 has 15 residues. The CDR3 protein is CASSQDPRADTEAFF. The CDR3 DNA sequence: TGCGCCAGCAGCCAAGATCCGAGGGCGGACACTGAAGCTTTCTTT.

This chain joins TRBV28 and TRBJ1-5, with a weak D call TRBD1 (5 bases). Germline V gene sequence: CDR1 MDHEN, CDR2 SYDVKM. The CDR3 totals 15 residues. Trimming pared 2 bases from V and 5 bases from J, leaving 13 bases between. The CDR3 is CASSLNAGNHQPQHF. The CDR3, as DNA: TGTGCCAGCAGTTTAAATGCAGGGAACCATCAGCCCCAGCATTTT. The variable domain in full, with the rest retrieved from reference TRBV28 and TRBJ1-5, is DVKVTQSSRYLVKRTGEKVFLECVQDMDHENMFWYRQDPGLGLRLIYFSYDVKMKEKGDIPEGYSVSREKKERFSLILESASTNQTSMYLCASSLNAGNHQPQHFGDGTRLSIL.

This chain links TRBV28 with TRBJ2-7; perhaps TRBD1 as D (5 bases). Germline V gene data show CDR1 as MDHEN and CDR2 as SYDVKM. This CDR3 is 15 amino acids long. The V gene lost 6 bases and the J gene lost 2 bases, with 17 bases spanning the gap. The CDR3 reads CASSLRVLDPYEQYF. The DNA of the CDR3 is TGTGCCAGCAGCCTCAGGGTCCTAGACCCCTACGAGCAGTACTTC.

The CDR3 spells CASSLGQGVETQYF. The CDR3 region has the DNA TGTGCCAGCAGCTTAGGACAGGGTGTGGAGACCCAGTACTTC. The chain couples TRBV7-9 to TRBJ2-5; 7 bases fit TRBD1. V trimming: 1 base; J trimming: 5 bases; junction bases outside the gene matches: 4. This CDR3 comprises 14 residues. Germline CDR1 and CDR2: SEHNR and FQNEAQ (reference sequence).

The chain links TRBV5-1 to TRBJ1-1; D gene ambiguous. The CDR3 length is 13 residues. Germline V gene sequence: CDR1 SGHRS, CDR2 YFSETQ. The V end lost 0 bases, the J end lost 4 bases, and 7 bases lay between the germline ends. This CDR3 is CASSLDGGTEAFF. CDR3 coding DNA: TGCGCCAGCAGCTTGGACGGAGGCACTGAAGCTTTCTTT.

This clone has a handful of counts. The chain has TRBV30 and TRBJ1-2; D is unresolved. Trimming took off 4 bases at V and 7 bases at J, with 16 bases between the two ends. Looked up from germline, CDR1 is GTSNPN and CDR2 is SVGIG (reference sequence). The CDR3 is 13 amino acids. The CDR3 protein is CAWTGKKTAGYTF. The DNA for the CDR3 is TGTGCCTGGACCGGAAAGAAAACGGCTGGCTACACCTTC.

This rearrangement joins TRBV28 to TRBJ1-2; tentatively, D is TRBD1 (6 bases). Germline V gives CDR1 MDHEN, CDR2 SYDVKM. The CDR3 is 16 residues long. V was clipped by 7 bases and J by 2 bases, with 20 bases between them. In DNA, the CDR3 is TGTGCCAGCAATGGACGAACCGGGACAAGAAACTATGGCTACACCTTC. Its protein product is CASNGRTGTRNYGYTF.

The gene calls are TRBV3-1 (or the pseudogene TRBV3-2) and TRBJ1-4; D gene uncertain. Trimming took off 4 bases at V and 4 bases at J, with 13 bases between the two ends. Germline assignment: CDR1 LGHDT and CDR2 YNNKEL (reference sequence). The length of the CDR3 is 15 residues. CDR3 sequence: CASSPTGNFNEKLFF. The CDR3 DNA reads TGTGCCAGCAGCCCGACGGGCAACTTTAATGAAAAACTGTTTTTT.

The chain couples TRBV4-2 to TRBJ2-3, with D possibly matching TRBD2 (5 bases). Germline loops: CDR1 LGHNA, CDR2 YNFKEQ. The CDR3 totals 15 residues. Trimming pared 1 base from V and 6 bases from J, leaving 14 bases between. Here the CDR3 DNA reads TGTGCCAGCAGCCAAGCCGAGCGACGGAGGGATACGCAGTATTTT. Translated, it gives CASSQAERRRDTQYF.

This clone was seen only a few times. The V call is TRBV7-9, the J call TRBJ2-7; 8 positions agree with TRBD2. Germline CDR1 and CDR2: SEHNR and FQNEAQ (reference sequence). The CDR3 totals 15 residues. The trim removed 1 base at V and 3 bases at J, leaving 5 bases unmatched. This CDR3 is CASSLVSGGHYEQYF. CDR3 bases: TGTGCCAGCAGCTTAGTAAGCGGGGGTCACTACGAGCAGTACTTC.

V usage is TRBV6-1 and J usage is TRBJ1-5, with unresolved D. The CDR3 spans 15 residues. V was trimmed by 2 bases and J by 6 bases, leaving 14 bases between them. Germline V gene lookup returns CDR1 MNHNS and CDR2 SASEGT. The CDR3 bases are TGTGCCAGCAGTGAACGGGTACAGCGAAGTCAGCCCCAGCATTTT. Protein product: CASSERVQRSQPQHF.